The sample holds many counts of the clone carrying this T cell receptor (beta chain). What it recognizes is unknown. This entry comes from a study of CD8 T cells in ankylosing spondylitis. In germline, CDR1 is SGHDT, CDR2 YYEEEE. The V gene end was trimmed by 2 bases and the J gene end by 8 bases; junction bases not matched to a gene: 21. The CDR3 sequence is 20 residues long. Study-level findings and limits: Within ankylosing spondylitis blood, a TCR beta motif made up of roughly eight highly homologous variants appeared to be characteristic. A CD8+ phenotype characterized the disease-linked clones, which were relatively rare in peripheral blood.

In making TCR beta libraries, quantitative 5'-RACE with molecular barcodes was used. TCRdb itself ran the 5' RACE reads through MiXCR, one entry per CDR3 protein. The sample lists over 200,000 distinct CDR3 sequences, 10% to 13% seen once, with roughly a fifth in the top ten. This receptor was taken from a male donor with ankylosing spondylitis or in good health (not recorded which). Sequenced: blood, either unsorted or a sorted T cell fraction (not recorded which). The chain links TRBV5-6 to TRBJ2-1; 11 bases map to TRBD1. As DNA, the CDR3 is TGTGCCAGCAGCTTCGTAACCTCCGTAGGACAGGGGGCGATAGGGGATGAGCAGTTCTTC. Its translation is CASSFVTSVGQGAIGDEQFF. The variable domain in full, with the rest retrieved from reference TRBV5-6 and TRBJ2-1, is DAGVTQSPTHLIKTRGQQVTLRCSPKSGHDTVSWYQQALGQGPQFIFQYYEEEERQRGNFPDRFSGHQFPNYSSELNVNALLLGDSALYLCASSFVTSVGQGAIGDEQFFGPGTRLTVL.